The 28 T cell receptor beta chains in this list originate from one sample, sequenced in a study of OX40 agonist ivuxolimab in advanced cancers. The repertoire was sequenced with immunoSEQ multiplex PCR; TCRdb's copy has only in-frame clones and lacks some. In the table there are some 42,000 clones, about nine tenths of which are singletons. The specimen comprised CD4+ or CD8+ T cells sorted from blood, sampled in a trial of the OX40 agonist ivuxolimab. The receptors were sampled from an adult with an advanced solid tumor such as melanoma, head and neck, liver or kidney cancer.

V usage is TRBV7-6 and J usage is TRBJ1-1; tentatively, D is TRBD1 (5 bases). V was trimmed by 5 bases and J by 5 bases, leaving 12 bases between them. The CDR3 is made up of 13 amino acids. Per the germline V gene, CDR1 is SGHVS and CDR2 is FNYEAQ. The DNA of the CDR3 is TGTGCCAGCAGCCCTTGGGGGGGGACTGAAGCTTTCTTT. It codes for CASSPWGGTEAFF.

In its sample, this clone was seen once. The chain combines TRBV7-9 with TRBJ2-3, with D perhaps assigned TRBD1 or TRBD2 (6 bases each). This CDR3 comprises 14 residues. The V end was cut by 3 bases, the J end by 5 bases, with 12 bases between. The germline V gene encodes CDR1 SEHNR and CDR2 FQNEAQ (reference sequence). CDR3 sequence (DNA): TGTGCCAGCAGCTTTGGGGGGCTACTAGATACGCAGTATTTT. Translated, it gives CASSFGGLLDTQYF.

Written as DNA, the CDR3 is TGCAGCGCCCCATCGGCGGGCGGGAGAACAGATACGCAGTATTTT. As protein: CSAPSAGGRTDTQYF. The V call is TRBV29-1, the J call TRBJ2-3; 7 bases map to TRBD2. Germline CDR1 and CDR2: SQVTM and ANQGSEA. CDR3 size: 15 residues. V shed 7 bases, J shed 3 bases, and the junction held 13 bases outside the gene matches.

The chain carries TRBV14 and TRBJ2-7; possible D gene TRBD2, 5 bases. Germline CDR1 is SGHDN and CDR2 is FVKESK. V was clipped by 0 bases and J by 5 bases, with 17 bases between them. This CDR3 contains 16 residues. The chain's CDR3 is CASSQDRLARYNEQYF. The CDR3, as DNA: TGTGCCAGCAGCCAAGATAGGCTAGCTAGATACAACGAGCAGTACTTC. The variable domain in full, with the rest retrieved from reference TRBV14 and TRBJ2-7, is EAGVTQFPSHSVIEKGQTVTLRCDPISGHDNLYWYRRVMGKEIKFLLHFVKESKQDESGMPNNRFLAERTGGTYSTLKVQPAELEDSGVYFCASSQDRLARYNEQYFGPGTRLTVT.

V and J are TRBV9 and TRBJ2-1; 13 bases are a match to TRBD2. Germline V gene sequence: CDR1 SGDLS, CDR2 YYNGEE. The CDR3 extends over 17 amino acids. The V and J ends lost 0 bases and 10 bases, in that order; junction bases with no gene match: 10. This chain's CDR3 is CASSVDGSATSGGEQFF. In DNA, the CDR3 is TGTGCCAGCAGCGTAGACGGGTCCGCGACTAGCGGGGGGGAGCAGTTCTTC.

This clone has just one count. The rearrangement joins TRBV28 to TRBJ2-5; 9 nucleotides agree with TRBD1. V lost 10 bases and J lost 2; bases outside the gene matches: 11. The germline V gene encodes CDR1 MDHEN and CDR2 SYDVKM. CDR3 length: 15 residues. The CDR3 bases are TGTGCCACCCTTAAGGGGACAGGGTTTCAAGAGACCCAGTACTTC. It specifies CATLKGTGFQETQYF.

V usage is TRBV2 and J usage is TRBJ1-4; D is perhaps TRBD1 (5 bases). This CDR3 is 13 amino acids long. V was trimmed by 6 bases and J by 3 bases, leaving 8 bases between them. The germline CDR1 and CDR2 sequences are SNHLY and FYNNEI. This CDR3 reads CASSQGSNEKLFF. CDR3 DNA: TGTGCCAGCAGCCAGGGTTCTAATGAAAAACTGTTTTTT.

The chain carries TRBV7-9 and TRBJ2-2; 9 nucleotides match TRBD2. Germline values: CDR1 SEHNR, CDR2 FQNEAQ (reference sequence). V shed 5 bases, J shed 7 bases, and the junction held 20 bases outside the gene matches. This CDR3 region has 19 residues. The CDR3: CASSPLLGVAGVRGGELFF. CDR3 nucleotide sequence: TGTGCCAGCAGCCCTCTCCTCGGGGTAGCGGGGGTACGCGGCGGGGAGCTGTTTTTT. Full variable domain (rest looked up from reference TRBV7-9 and TRBJ2-2): DTGVSQNPRHKITKRGQNVTFRCDPISEHNRLYWYRQTLGQGPEFLTYFQNEAQLEKSRLLSDRFSAERPKGSFSTLEIQRTEQGDSAMYLCASSPLLGVAGVRGGELFFGEGSRLTVL.

The chain combines TRBV18 with TRBJ2-3; possibly TRBD1 for D (5 bases). This CDR3 spans 13 amino acids. Trimming removed 1 base at V and 6 bases at J, with 8 bases between. Germline V gene data show CDR1 as KGHSH and CDR2 as LQKENI. CDR3 residues: CASSPLTADTQYF. The CDR3 coding sequence is TGTGCCAGCTCACCACTGACAGCCGATACGCAGTATTTT.

The chain employs TRBV5-1 and TRBJ2-7; no firm D call. Looked up from germline, CDR1 is SGHRS and CDR2 is YFSETQ. The CDR3 has 13 residues. Trimming pared 0 bases from V and 1 base from J, leaving 5 bases between. In DNA, the CDR3 is TGCGCCAGCAGCTTGGTACAATCCTACGAGCAGTACTTC. This gives the protein CASSLVQSYEQYF.

Worth noting for this clone: Other DNA sequences of this sample code for an identical CDR3. This CDR3 reads CASRNYEQYF. The CDR3 DNA reads TGTGCCAGCAGAAACTACGAGCAGTACTTC. The genes are TRBV6-1 and TRBJ2-7; D ambiguous. Germline V lookup: CDR1 MNHNS, CDR2 SASEGT. The CDR3 is made up of 10 amino acids. V shed 6 bases and J shed 3 bases, with 3 bases lying between them.

Note on this clone: At one end the junction does not follow the germline gene, possibly because of a read error. The rearrangement joins TRBV7-7 to TRBJ2-3; 8 nucleotides align to TRBD1. From germline, CDR1 is SSHAT and CDR2 FNYEAQ (reference sequence). The CDR3 runs 14 residues. CDR3 nucleotide sequence: TGTGCTAGCAGCTTAGCAGGGGGCAGAGATACGCAGTATTTT. Residues: CASSLAGGRDTQYF.

J is TRBJ2-2 and V is TRBV19; 8 bases map to TRBD1. The CDR3 totals 17 residues. CDR1 is LNHDA, CDR2 SQIVND, per germline (reference sequence). The ends lost 7 bases at V and 2 bases at J; junction bases unmatched: 12. In DNA form, the CDR3 reads TGTGCCAGTATGGACAGGGTTCGGGCGACAAACACCGGGGAGCTGTTTTTT. Its protein product is CASMDRVRATNTGELFF.

This chain uses TRBV19 with TRBJ1-5; 7 nucleotides agree with TRBD1. CDR1 and CDR2 from the germline V gene are LNHDA and SQIVND (reference sequence). The V gene end was trimmed by 1 base and the J gene end by 2 bases; junction bases not matched to a gene: 5. There are 16 residues in the CDR3. CDR3 in amino acids: CASSIGRQGGNQPQHF. The DNA of the CDR3 is TGTGCCAGTAGTATAGGAAGACAGGGTGGCAATCAGCCCCAGCATTTT.

The gene calls are TRBV10-1 and TRBJ2-3, with D possibly TRBD2 on 5 matching bases. This CDR3 has 13 residues. V shed 0 bases and J shed 8 bases, with 9 bases lying between them. Germline assignment: CDR1 WNHNN and CDR2 SYGVQD (reference sequence). This CDR3 is CASSESEGLTQYF. The CDR3 DNA reads as TGCGCCAGCAGTGAGTCAGAGGGCCTTACGCAGTATTTT.

The CDR3: CASRAVEGIGETQYF. CDR3 nucleotides: TGTGCCAGCAGGGCCGTCGAGGGCATAGGGGAGACCCAGTACTTC. J is TRBJ2-5 and V is TRBV2; D perhaps matches TRBD2 (5 bases). Germline loops: CDR1 SNHLY, CDR2 FYNNEI. The CDR3 has 15 amino acids. Trimming took 6 bases from V and 5 from J, leaving 19 bases between them.

V gene TRBV5-4 combines with J gene TRBJ1-5; D not resolved. Germline assignment: CDR1 SGHNT and CDR2 YYREEE (reference sequence). The CDR3 is 14 amino acids. V lost 4 bases, J lost 1 base, and 9 bases lay in between. The CDR3 sequence is CASSEGGSNQPQHF. The CDR3, as DNA: TGTGCCAGCAGCGAGGGTGGGAGCAATCAGCCCCAGCATTTT.

The rearrangement uses TRBV5-1 and TRBJ2-3; 8 bases match TRBD2. J lost 0 bases, V lost 7 bases, and 16 bases had no gene match. Germline values: CDR1 SGHRS, CDR2 YFSETQ. CDR3 length: 18 amino acids. In DNA form, the CDR3 reads TGCGCCAGCCACCCCGGACCGGGACTAGTTGCTAGCACAGATACGCAGTATTTT. Translated: CASHPGPGLVASTDTQYF.

The CDR3 DNA follows: TGTGCCAGCGGCCGGGGGGGAAGCTCCTATAATTCACCCCTCCACTTT. This sequence encodes CASGRGGSSYNSPLHF. J is TRBJ1-6 and V is TRBV2; D is possibly TRBD1 (5 bases). The CDR3 is 16 residues long. Trimming shortened V by 8 bases and J by 0 bases, and 14 bases separated the two germline ends. Germline loops: CDR1 SNHLY, CDR2 FYNNEI.

The rearrangement joins TRBV20-1 to TRBJ2-5, with unresolved D. V shed 4 bases and J shed 9 bases, with 12 bases lying between them. Germline V lookup: CDR1 DFQATT, CDR2 SNEGSKA (reference sequence). The CDR3 sequence is 11 residues long. The CDR3 loop is CSANPVGAQYF. Written as DNA, the CDR3 is TGCAGTGCTAACCCCGTTGGGGCCCAGTACTTC.

V and J are TRBV7-9 and TRBJ2-5; perhaps TRBD1 as D (5 bases). The CDR3 consists of 14 residues. Per germline, CDR1 SEHNR and CDR2 FQNEAQ (reference sequence). Between the trimmed V and J ends, which lost 2 bases and 1 base, there was a span of 8 bases. This CDR3 reads CASSLQGVQETQYF. CDR3 sequence (DNA): TGTGCCAGCAGCTTACAGGGTGTCCAAGAGACCCAGTACTTC.

The chain recombines TRBV18 with TRBJ2-7; perhaps TRBD1 as D (5 bases). V lost 2 bases and J lost 1, with 15 bases in between. Per the germline V gene, CDR1 is KGHSH and CDR2 is LQKENI. The CDR3 runs 16 residues. CDR3 in DNA: TGTGCCAGCTCACCAGTAAAGGGGCCTGGATCCTACGAGCAGTACTTC. It specifies CASSPVKGPGSYEQYF.

This chain connects TRBV5-4 to TRBJ2-7; 8 bases match TRBD2. J gave up 6 bases and V 4 bases, and 9 bases lay outside the gene matches. Germline CDR1 is SGHNT and CDR2 is YYREEE (reference sequence). This CDR3 comprises 14 residues. The CDR3 loop reads CASSPFSGTREQYF. The CDR3 coding sequence is TGTGCCAGCAGCCCGTTTAGCGGGACGCGCGAGCAGTACTTC.

By share, this clone counts as medium-sized. CDR3 protein: CSVGELNQPQHF. In DNA, the CDR3 is TGCAGCGTTGGGGAACTTAATCAGCCCCAGCATTTT. This chain joins TRBV29-1 and TRBJ1-5; D remains ambiguous. CDR3 length: 12 amino acids. The germline V gene encodes CDR1 SQVTM and CDR2 ANQGSEA. Trimming took off 4 bases at V and 4 bases at J, with 8 bases between the two ends.

The chain joins TRBV19 to TRBJ2-1; 10 bases line up with TRBD2. The trim removed 5 bases at V and 4 bases at J, leaving 5 bases unmatched. Per germline, CDR1 LNHDA and CDR2 SQIVND (reference sequence). CDR3 size: 15 residues. CDR3 sequence reads: CASSSGTSEYNEQFF. In nucleotides, the CDR3 is TGTGCCAGTAGTTCCGGGACTAGCGAGTACAATGAGCAGTTCTTC.

V is TRBV19 and J is TRBJ2-2; D might be TRBD1 (6 bases). The V and J ends lost 2 bases and 4 bases respectively, with 23 bases between them. CDR1 and CDR2 (germline): LNHDA, SQIVND (reference sequence). This CDR3 comprises 19 residues. The CDR3 loop is CASSIMGPRVGHPTGELFF. The DNA for the CDR3 is TGTGCCAGTAGTATAATGGGCCCCCGCGTGGGACATCCCACCGGGGAGCTGTTTTTT.

This chain connects TRBV28 to TRBJ2-5, with 9 bases matching TRBD1. The CDR3 length is 14 residues. J lost 4 bases, V lost 5 bases, and 5 bases had no gene match. CDR1 MDHEN and CDR2 SYDVKM come from the germline V gene. The CDR3: CASSTPGQGETQYF. DNA of the CDR3: TGTGCCAGCAGTACCCCGGGACAGGGAGAGACCCAGTACTTC. The full variable domain, its missing parts supplied by reference TRBV28 and TRBJ2-5, is DVKVTQSSRYLVKRTGEKVFLECVQDMDHENMFWYRQDPGLGLRLIYFSYDVKMKEKGDIPEGYSVSREKKERFSLILESASTNQTSMYLCASSTPGQGETQYFGPGTRLLVL.

The chain is built from TRBV28 and TRBJ2-7; unclear D gene. This CDR3 comprises 15 residues. Trimming pared 5 bases from V and 3 bases from J, leaving 17 bases between. Germline V gene lookup returns CDR1 MDHEN and CDR2 SYDVKM. The CDR3, as DNA: TGTGCCAGCAGTACCCCAGCACGGACGGGCTACGAGCAGTACTTC. Its protein product is CASSTPARTGYEQYF.